The clone carrying this T cell receptor (beta chain) occurred a few times. Antigen unknown. V was pared by 2 bases and J by 3 bases, with 11 bases between. Germline V gene lookup returns CDR1 SGHTA and CDR2 FQGNSA. The CDR3 covers 15 residues. The entry originates in a study of cytomegalovirus exposure and HLA in healthy donors. Findings of the study overall: The authors judged a highly shared variant cluster likely a sequencing artifact. A reported reduction in N-insertions relative to the roughly 640-donor mean was seen in an Asian-associated ancestry cluster in a later analysis.

PCR was performed using 60 Vbeta and 13 Jbeta primers. Clones were sequenced by immunoSEQ multiplex PCR, and TCRdb holds only the in-frame ones, with some missing. Of tens of thousands of clones detected, roughly 67% appear once; the ten largest clones hold roughly 2.1%. V gene TRBV7-2 combines with J gene TRBJ1-5; no definite D call. Material for sequencing was PBMCs. The receptor comes from a human donor in good health. CDR3 amino acids: CASSLSPGHNQPQHF. The CDR3 region has the DNA TGTGCCAGCAGCTTATCGCCAGGCCACAATCAGCCCCAGCATTTT.